This TCR beta chain was sequenced for a study of response to subunit inactivated influenza vaccine. The V end was cut by 0 bases, the J end by 4 bases, with 10 bases between. CDR3 length: 15 amino acids. Germline CDR1 and CDR2: SEHNR and FQNEAQ (reference sequence). Points from the study as a whole: Authors suggested that a seasonal influenza vaccination recruits few new T cells each time.

As to this clonotype: Antigen: not known.

TCRdb reanalysed the RT-PCR reads using MiXCR and keeps one entry per CDR3 protein. This sample has hundreds of thousands of distinct CDR3 sequences, with approximately 16% found just once. V gene TRBV7-9 combines with J gene TRBJ1-5, with D possibly matching TRBD1 (5 bases). This clonotype was sampled from a man aged 50 to 69 who received an inactivated influenza vaccine. Sequences were derived from CD4+ T cells sorted from PBMCs, sampled approximately 25 months after vaccination. CDR3 sequence: CASSLAVGGNQPQHF. CDR3 DNA sequence: TGTGCCAGCAGCTTAGCGGTGGGGGGAAATCAGCCCCAGCATTTT.